Listed below are T cell receptor beta chains from one sample, sequenced in a study of a mutant IDH1 vaccine in newly diagnosed glioma. No antigen has been identified for these receptors. This table comes from immunoSEQ multiplex PCR, and its TCRdb copy is limited to in-frame clones, with some not included. The sample yields tens of thousands of clones, approximately 84% seen once. The sequencing used PBMCs, collected from a glioma patient whose treatment included an IDH1 peptide vaccine. Source of these receptors: a woman aged 50 to 60 with glioma. Each CDR3 is given with its conserved first and last residue. Each record gives: D gene, clone size, J gene, V gene, CDR3 protein, CDR3 DNA. The D gene is left open where the match is weak. Expanded clones get a size class; other rows say once, few or many, or leave the size out.

. | . | TRBJ1-5 | TRBV6-6 | CASSYGKDNQPQHF | TGTGCCAGCAGTTACGGGAAGGACAATCAGCCCCAGCATTTT
. | . | TRBJ1-3 | TRBV29-1 | CSVEAGGSGNTIYF | TGCAGCGTTGAGGCGGGGGGCAGTGGAAACACCATATATTTT
TRBD1 | . | TRBJ1-2 | TRBV7-3 | CASSLDGRGHYGYTF | TGTGCCAGCAGCTTAGATGGCAGGGGGCACTATGGCTACACCTTC
. | few | TRBJ1-1 | TRBV4-1 | CASSQIRTANTEAFF | TGCGCCAGCAGCCAAATACGGACGGCGAACACTGAAGCTTTCTTT
. | few | TRBJ1-1 | TRBV2 | CASREMNTEAFF | TGTGCCAGCAGGGAGATGAACACTGAAGCTTTCTTT
TRBD2 | once | TRBJ2-3 | TRBV9 | CASSASGGDLTDTQYF | TGTGCCAGCAGCGCGAGCGGGGGGGATCTCACAGATACGCAGTATTTT
. | . | TRBJ1-1 | TRBV5-1 | CASSPGLLKGANTEAFF | TGCGCCAGCAGCCCTGGACTGCTGAAGGGTGCGAACACTGAAGCTTTCTTT
TRBD2 | . | TRBJ2-7 | TRBV2 | CASVGTSGTGEQYF | TGTGCCAGCGTCGGAACTAGCGGTACAGGGGAGCAGTACTTC
. | once | TRBJ1-1 | TRBV4-2 | CASSQVGANTEAFF | TGTGCCAGCAGCCAAGTTGGGGCGAACACTGAAGCTTTCTTT
TRBD1 | . | TRBJ2-7 | TRBV27 | CASKDKGALGYEQYF | TGTGCCAGCAAGGATAAGGGGGCACTCGGCTACGAGCAGTACTTC
. | . | TRBJ2-7 | TRBV7-6 | CASSSQGSHEQYF | TGTGCCAGCAGCTCACAGGGTTCCCACGAGCAGTACTTC
TRBD2 | . | TRBJ2-5 | TRBV5-6 | CASSLGSGGAGRTQYF | TGTGCCAGCAGCTTGGGGAGCGGGGGGGCCGGTCGGACCCAGTACTTC
TRBD2 | . | TRBJ2-7 | TRBV7-2 | CASSLARAGSYEQYF | TGTGCCAGCAGCTTAGCGCGAGCGGGGTCGTACGAGCAGTACTTC
TRBD1 | . | TRBJ1-2 | TRBV7-2 | CASSTSGGNYGYTF | TGTGCCAGCAGCACCTCAGGGGGAAACTATGGCTACACCTTC
TRBD1 | . | TRBJ1-1 | TRBV25-1 | CASSEFGQGKAFF | TGTGCCAGCAGTGAATTTGGACAGGGTAAAGCTTTCTTT
. | . | TRBJ1-1 | TRBV10-3 | CATQQGTLAEAFF | TGTGCCACTCAACAGGGTACACTCGCTGAAGCTTTCTTT
. | . | TRBJ2-1 | TRBV4-2 | CASSQDFITTGYNEQFF | TGTGCCAGCAGCCAAGATTTTATTACCACCGGGTACAATGAGCAGTTCTTC
. | few | TRBJ1-2 | TRBV29-1 | CSVVPPDYGYTF | TGCAGCGTTGTTCCCCCTGACTATGGCTACACCTTC
. | . | TRBJ1-1 | TRBV19 | CASSIENRGGEAFF | TGTGCCAGTAGTATAGAAAATAGGGGGGGTGAAGCTTTCTTT
. | . | TRBJ1-2 | TRBV5-4 | CASSLAHNYGYTF | TGTGCCAGCAGCTTGGCGCATAACTATGGCTACACCTTC
TRBD1 | . | TRBJ1-1 | TRBV6-5 | CASSFVATGGSTEAFF | TGTGCCAGCAGTTTTGTTGCGACAGGGGGCAGCACTGAAGCTTTCTTT
. | . | TRBJ1-1 | TRBV7-2 | CASSPDTNTEAFF | TGTGCCAGCAGCCCGGACACGAACACTGAAGCTTTCTTT
TRBD2 | . | TRBJ2-1 | TRBV7-9 | CASRRLAGASSYNEQFF | TGTGCCAGCAGGAGACTAGCGGGGGCGAGCTCCTACAATGAGCAGTTCTTC
. | . | TRBJ1-5 | TRBV7-8 | CASSLVGGYNQPQHF | TGTGCCAGCAGCTTAGTCGGCGGATACAATCAGCCCCAGCATTTT
. | . | TRBJ2-7 | TRBV30 | CAWSVRDFLVHEQYF | TGTGCCTGGAGTGTACGAGACTTCCTCGTCCACGAGCAGTACTTC
TRBD1 | . | TRBJ1-1 | TRBV4-2 | CASSQEIATGDLGMNTEAFF | TGTGCCAGCAGCCAAGAAATCGCGACAGGGGACCTGGGGATGAACACTGAAGCTTTCTTT
TRBD1 | . | TRBJ2-7 | TRBV11-2 | CASSLDRGLFEQYF | TGTGCCAGCAGCTTGGACAGGGGGCTATTCGAGCAGTACTTC
TRBD1 | . | TRBJ1-5 | TRBV29-1 | CSVVPGQGRDQPQHF | TGCAGCGTCGTCCCGGGACAGGGTAGGGATCAGCCCCAGCATTTT
. | . | TRBJ1-4 | TRBV27 | CASKPRENEKLFF | TGTGCCAGCAAACCCCGGGAGAATGAAAAACTGTTTTTT
TRBD2 | . | TRBJ2-5 | TRBV2 | CASRLAGSGAQYF | TGTGCCAGCAGGCTAGCGGGGTCGGGGGCCCAGTACTTC
. | . | TRBJ1-1 | TRBV19 | CASNTGFTEAFF | TGTGCCAGTAATACAGGGTTCACTGAAGCTTTCTTT
. | . | TRBJ2-5 | TRBV5-1 | CASSPETSFGETQYF | TGCGCCAGCAGCCCCGAAACTAGCTTCGGAGAGACCCAGTACTTC
TRBD1 | . | TRBJ1-2 | TRBV6-5 | CASSLGQGSNYGYTF | TGTGCCAGCAGTCTTGGACAGGGATCCAACTATGGCTACACCTTC
. | . | TRBJ1-1 | TRBV7-7 | CASSLSTEAFF | TGTGCCAGCAGCTTAAGTACTGAAGCTTTCTTT
TRBD1 | . | TRBJ1-1 | TRBV7-9 | CASSFGTAYEAFF | TGTGCCAGCAGCTTCGGGACAGCCTATGAAGCTTTCTTT
. | . | TRBJ1-5 | TRBV5-6 | CASSLDGNQPQHF | TGTGCCAGCAGCTTGGACGGGAATCAGCCCCAGCATTTT
. | few | TRBJ1-6 | TRBV10-3 | CAISESGVESPLHF | TGTGCCATCAGTGAGTCGGGGGTCGAATCACCCCTCCACTTT
TRBD1 | . | TRBJ2-7 | TRBV5-1 | CASFAGTGAYEQYF | TGCGCCAGCTTCGCCGGGACAGGAGCCTACGAGCAGTACTTC
TRBD1 | . | TRBJ1-1 | TRBV19 | CATVAIYRGGLSEAFF | TGTGCCACCGTAGCCATCTACAGGGGGGGACTTTCGGAAGCTTTCTTT
TRBD1 | few | TRBJ1-1 | TRBV4-1 | CASSREGTGINTEAFF | TGCGCCAGCAGTCGTGAGGGGACAGGGATAAACACTGAAGCTTTCTTT
. | . | TRBJ2-5 | TRBV10-1 | CASSDPQKTGRETQYF | TGCGCCAGCAGTGACCCTCAAAAGACAGGCCGGGAGACCCAGTACTTC
TRBD1 | . | TRBJ2-5 | TRBV19 | CASSIHQTGGSRGETQYF | TGTGCCAGTAGTATACATCAGACAGGGGGCTCTAGGGGAGAGACCCAGTACTTC
. | . | TRBJ2-3 | TRBV4-1 | CASSQYPGTPSTDTQYF | TGCGCCAGCAGCCAATACCCCGGGACACCAAGCACAGATACGCAGTATTTT
TRBD1 | . | TRBJ1-1 | TRBV10-3 | CAISEQGAGTEAFF | TGTGCCATCAGTGAGCAGGGGGCGGGCACTGAAGCTTTCTTT
. | . | TRBJ1-4 | TRBV14 | CASSQDQWGELFF | TGTGCCAGCAGCCAAGATCAATGGGGGGAACTGTTTTTT
TRBD2 | . | TRBJ2-3 | TRBV5-1 | CASSSQTRGAATSTDTQYF | TGCGCCAGCAGCTCCCAGACGCGGGGGGCAGCTACTAGCACAGATACGCAGTATTTT
. | . | TRBJ1-1 | TRBV4-2 | CASSQDRGKGYTEAFF | TGTGCCAGCAGCCAAGACAGGGGAAAGGGGTACACTGAAGCTTTCTTT
TRBD1 | . | TRBJ1-1 | TRBV10-3 | CAISVTGEREAFF | TGTGCCATCAGTGTGACAGGGGAAAGGGAAGCTTTCTTT
. | . | TRBJ2-1 | TRBV29-1 | CSVEDRRQIYNEQFF | TGCAGCGTTGAAGATCGACGGCAAATCTACAATGAGCAGTTCTTC
. | . | TRBJ1-1 | TRBV5-4 | CASSFNSLTVEAFF | TGTGCCAGCAGCTTTAACAGCCTGACGGTTGAAGCTTTCTTT
TRBD1 | few | TRBJ1-1 | TRBV18 | CASSRMTGAETEAFF | TGTGCCAGCTCAAGAATGACAGGGGCGGAGACTGAAGCTTTCTTT